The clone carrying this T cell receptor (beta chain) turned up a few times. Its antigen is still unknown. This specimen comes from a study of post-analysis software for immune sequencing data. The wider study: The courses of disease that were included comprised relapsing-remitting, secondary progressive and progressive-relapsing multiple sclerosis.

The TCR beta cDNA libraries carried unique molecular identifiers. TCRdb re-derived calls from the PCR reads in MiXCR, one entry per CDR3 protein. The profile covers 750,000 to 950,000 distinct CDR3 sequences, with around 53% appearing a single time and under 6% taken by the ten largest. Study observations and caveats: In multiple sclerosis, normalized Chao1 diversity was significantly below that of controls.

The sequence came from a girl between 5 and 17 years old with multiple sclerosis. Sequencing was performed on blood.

DNA of the CDR3: TGTGCCAGCAGCTCCGCCGACAGGAACTACGAGCAGTACTTC. Residues: CASSSADRNYEQYF. The gene calls are TRBV2 and TRBJ2-7, with D maybe TRBD1 (6 bases). The V gene lost 6 bases and the J gene lost 3 bases, with 15 bases spanning the gap. The germline V gene has CDR1 SNHLY and CDR2 FYNNEI. The length of the CDR3 is 14 residues.